The text below deals with one T cell receptor beta chain. Its antigen is unidentified. The data derive from a study of blood T cells in healthy people across ages. Turning to the study itself: For every two T cells, template switching captured about one barcoded beta molecule. Whole-study findings and limits: Roughly linearly, TCR beta diversity per million T cells fell as age increased.

The CDR3 totals 14 residues. Germline V CDR1 and CDR2: ENHRY, SYGVKD. Trimming cost V 1 base and J 7 bases, with 11 bases left between them. Next came a second PCR, run for roughly 6 to 11 cycles, which used a sample-barcoded 5' primer along with a J-beta primer mix. TCRdb reanalysed the 5' RACE reads using MiXCR and keeps one entry per CDR3 protein. The table records around 2 million distinct CDR3 sequences, about 39% of them present only once. The receptor was derived from a human donor in good health. Material: blood. J is TRBJ2-1 and V is TRBV10-3, with D possibly being TRBD2 (5 bases). CDR3 protein: CAISEFGSENEQFF. In DNA, the CDR3 is TGTGCCATCAGTGAGTTCGGTAGCGAGAATGAGCAGTTCTTC.